The clone carrying this T cell receptor beta chain was observed a handful of times. Produced via immunoSEQ multiplex PCR; TCRdb's table is partial and in-frame only. The table records tens of thousands of clones, more than 70% of them present only once. The data were obtained in a study of blood T cell repertoires in COVID-19. Germline V CDR1 and CDR2: MGHRA, YSYEKL. The CDR3 length is 17 residues. V dropped 4 bases and J dropped 9; count of bases not matched to a gene: 19. V usage is TRBV4-1 and J usage is TRBJ1-2, with 8 bases lining up with TRBD1. This clonotype was obtained from a middle-aged man with active COVID-19. The sequenced sample was peripheral blood. CDR3 sequence reads: CASSRGGRGRTDGSYTF. In DNA form, the CDR3 reads TGCGCCAGCAGCCGCGGGGGCAGGGGGCGCACGGACGGGAGCTACACCTTC.